Below, one T cell receptor beta chain is given with its context. Germline assignment: CDR1 KGHSH and CDR2 LQKENI. Trimming shortened V by 5 bases and J by 1 base, and 9 bases separated the two germline ends. The CDR3 is 13 residues long. The data were obtained in a study of shared clonotypes between healthy human individuals. Libraries were prepared by immunoSEQ multiplex PCR; TCRdb keeps only in-frame clonotypes and omits some of them. Here the sample spans 1 million to 1.3 million clones, approximately 78% being singletons. Sequenced sample: memory CD4+ T cells from PBMCs. The subset is: CD45RA-negative fraction. This receptor was identified in a man aged 18-30 years in good health. Some clones in this sample may be carry-over from other donors' samples. The genes are TRBV18 and TRBJ2-7; tentative D call: TRBD1 (5 bases). CDR3 nucleotides: TGTGCCAGCTCAAAACCAGGGTCCTACGAGCAGTACTTC. It encodes CASSKPGSYEQYF.